This T cell receptor (beta chain) derives from a study of blood T cell repertoires in COVID-19. As for the study in general: COVID-19 samples, acute and convalescent, were from the United States, Italy and Spain.

As handled by the study authors: Amplification from reference gene primers served as the basis for estimated nucleated cell counts. Sequenced by immunoSEQ multiplex PCR; TCRdb stores in-frame clones only, minus some. The V and J calls and clone size were taken over from that table, and D and trimming were inferred from the DNA. The table has some 220,000 clones, 80% to 90% seen once. Germline assignment: CDR1 SSHAT and CDR2 FNYEAQ (reference sequence). The CDR3 is made up of 14 amino acids. Note on this clone: The germline gene is not matched at one end of the junction; a read error may be the cause.

This rearrangement joins TRBV7-7 to TRBJ2-5; D may be TRBD1 (7 bases). The receptor's source is a man aged 45-65 years with acute or convalescent COVID-19. The specimen sequenced was peripheral blood. Here the CDR3 reads CASSLGGGRETQYF. The DNA for the CDR3 is TGTGCTAGCAGCTTAGGAGGGGGCCGGGAGACCCAGTACTTC. Together with reference TRBV7-7 and TRBJ2-5, the CDR3 gives the full variable domain: GAGVSQSPRYKVTKRGQDVTLRCDPISSHATLYWYQQALGQGPEFLTYFNYEAQPDKSGLPSDRFSAERPEGSISTLTIQRTEQRDSAMYRCASSLGGGRETQYFGPGTRLLVL.